This T cell receptor (beta chain) was recovered during a study of cytomegalovirus exposure and HLA in healthy donors. V trimming: 3 bases; J trimming: 7 bases; junction bases outside the gene matches: 10. The CDR3 is made up of 15 amino acids. CDR1 and CDR2 (germline): GTSNPN, SVGIG (reference sequence). In the case of this clone: The antigen is unknown.

Profiled with immunoSEQ multiplex PCR; TCRdb holds only in-frame clones, not every one. The sample has around 150,000 clones; over 85% are singletons. Findings and limits, study-wide: The study flagged some 180 TCR beta chains as cytomegalovirus-associated.

The chain uses TRBV30 and TRBJ2-1, with 9 bases matching TRBD2. Sequencing was performed on PBMCs. The clonotype comes from a man younger than 30 in good health and CMV-seropositive. This CDR3 reads CAWRLAGDFWNEQFF. CDR3 bases: TGTGCCTGGAGATTAGCGGGAGATTTCTGGAATGAGCAGTTCTTC.